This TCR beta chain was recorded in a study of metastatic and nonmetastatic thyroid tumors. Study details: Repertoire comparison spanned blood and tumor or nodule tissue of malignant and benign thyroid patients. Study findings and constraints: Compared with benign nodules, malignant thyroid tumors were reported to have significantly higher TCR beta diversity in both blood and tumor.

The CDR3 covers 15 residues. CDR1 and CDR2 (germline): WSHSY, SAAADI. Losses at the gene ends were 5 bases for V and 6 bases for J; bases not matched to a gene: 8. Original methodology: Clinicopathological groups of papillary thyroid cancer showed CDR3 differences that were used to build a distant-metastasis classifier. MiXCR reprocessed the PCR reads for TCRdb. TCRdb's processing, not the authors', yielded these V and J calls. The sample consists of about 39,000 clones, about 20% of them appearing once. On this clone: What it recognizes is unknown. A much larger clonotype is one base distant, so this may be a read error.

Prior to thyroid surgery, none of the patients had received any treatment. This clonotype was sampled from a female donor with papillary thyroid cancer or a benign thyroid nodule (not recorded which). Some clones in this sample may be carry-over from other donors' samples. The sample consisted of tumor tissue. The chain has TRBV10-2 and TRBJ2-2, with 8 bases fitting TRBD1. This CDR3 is CASSPTGVLPGELFF. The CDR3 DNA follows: TGCGCCAGCAGTCCGACAGGGGTCTTGCCCGGGGAGCTGTTTTTT.